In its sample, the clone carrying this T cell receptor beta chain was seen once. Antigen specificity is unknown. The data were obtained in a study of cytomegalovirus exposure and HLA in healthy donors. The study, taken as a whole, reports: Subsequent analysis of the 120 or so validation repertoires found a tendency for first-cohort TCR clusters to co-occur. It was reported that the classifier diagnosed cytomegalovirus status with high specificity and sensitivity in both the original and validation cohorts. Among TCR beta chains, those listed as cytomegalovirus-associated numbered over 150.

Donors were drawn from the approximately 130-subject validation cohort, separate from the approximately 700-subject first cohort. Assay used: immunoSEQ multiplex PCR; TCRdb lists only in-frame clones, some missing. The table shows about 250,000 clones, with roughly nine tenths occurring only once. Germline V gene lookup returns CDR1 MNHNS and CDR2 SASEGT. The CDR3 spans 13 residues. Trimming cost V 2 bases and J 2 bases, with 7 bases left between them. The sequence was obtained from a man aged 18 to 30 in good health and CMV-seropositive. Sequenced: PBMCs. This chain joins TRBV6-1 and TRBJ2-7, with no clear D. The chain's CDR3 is CASSEYGTYEQYF. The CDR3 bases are TGTGCCAGCAGTGAATACGGCACCTACGAGCAGTACTTC.